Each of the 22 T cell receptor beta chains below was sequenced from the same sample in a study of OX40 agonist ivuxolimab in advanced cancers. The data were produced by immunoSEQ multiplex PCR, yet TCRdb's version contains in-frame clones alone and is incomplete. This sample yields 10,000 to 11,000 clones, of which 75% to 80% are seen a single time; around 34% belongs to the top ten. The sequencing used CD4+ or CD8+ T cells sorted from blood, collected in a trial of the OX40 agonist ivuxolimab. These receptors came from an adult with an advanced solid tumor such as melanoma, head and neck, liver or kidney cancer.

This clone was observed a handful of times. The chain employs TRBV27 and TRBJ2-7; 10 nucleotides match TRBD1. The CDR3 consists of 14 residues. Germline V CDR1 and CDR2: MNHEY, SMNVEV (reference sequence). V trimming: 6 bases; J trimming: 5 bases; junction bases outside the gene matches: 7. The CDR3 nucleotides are TGTGCCAGCAGCTTGACAGGGGGCCCTAACGAGCAGTACTTC. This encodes CASSLTGGPNEQYF.

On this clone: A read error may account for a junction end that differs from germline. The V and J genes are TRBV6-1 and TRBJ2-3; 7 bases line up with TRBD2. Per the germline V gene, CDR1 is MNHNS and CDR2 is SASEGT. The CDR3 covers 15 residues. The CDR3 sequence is CASSEGAGVTDTQYF. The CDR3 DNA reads TGTGCCAGTAGTGAGGGCGCGGGAGTCACAGATACGCAGTATTTT.

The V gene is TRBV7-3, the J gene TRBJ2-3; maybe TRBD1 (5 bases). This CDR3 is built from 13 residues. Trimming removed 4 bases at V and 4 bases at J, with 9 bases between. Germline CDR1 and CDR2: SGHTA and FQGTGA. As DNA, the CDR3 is TGTGCCAGCAGCTCCTCAGGGTCAGATACGCAGTATTTT. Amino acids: CASSSSGSDTQYF.

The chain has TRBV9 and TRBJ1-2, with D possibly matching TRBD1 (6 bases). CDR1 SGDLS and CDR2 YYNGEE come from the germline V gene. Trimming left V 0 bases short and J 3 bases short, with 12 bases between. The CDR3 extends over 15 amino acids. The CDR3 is CASSVDSGEYYGYTF. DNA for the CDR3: TGTGCCAGCAGCGTAGATTCAGGGGAGTACTATGGCTACACCTTC.

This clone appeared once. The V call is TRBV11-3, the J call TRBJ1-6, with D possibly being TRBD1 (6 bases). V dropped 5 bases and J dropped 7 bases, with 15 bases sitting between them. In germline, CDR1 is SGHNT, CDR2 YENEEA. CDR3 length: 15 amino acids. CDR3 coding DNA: TGTGCCAGCAGCCTGGGGGCCGGCAGGAATTCACCCCTCCACTTT. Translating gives CASSLGAGRNSPLHF.

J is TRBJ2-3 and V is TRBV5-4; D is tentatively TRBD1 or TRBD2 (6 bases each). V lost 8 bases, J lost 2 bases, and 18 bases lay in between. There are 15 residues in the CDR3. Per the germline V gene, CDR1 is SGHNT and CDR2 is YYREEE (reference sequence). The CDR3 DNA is TGTGCCAGTATAATGGGGGGCGGCTTCACAGATACGCAGTATTTT. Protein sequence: CASIMGGGFTDTQYF.

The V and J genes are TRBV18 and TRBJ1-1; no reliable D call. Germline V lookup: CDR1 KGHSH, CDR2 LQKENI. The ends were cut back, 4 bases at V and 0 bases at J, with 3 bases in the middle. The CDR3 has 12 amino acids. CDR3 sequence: CASSLLNTEAFF. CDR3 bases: TGTGCCAGCTCACTGCTGAACACTGAAGCTTTCTTT.

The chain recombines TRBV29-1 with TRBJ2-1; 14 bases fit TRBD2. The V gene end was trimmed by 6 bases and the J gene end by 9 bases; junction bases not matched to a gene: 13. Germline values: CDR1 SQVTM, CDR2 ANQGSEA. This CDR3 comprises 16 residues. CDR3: CSVEQIGLAGGIEQFF. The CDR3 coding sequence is TGCAGCGTCGAACAAATCGGACTAGCGGGAGGTATTGAGCAGTTCTTC.

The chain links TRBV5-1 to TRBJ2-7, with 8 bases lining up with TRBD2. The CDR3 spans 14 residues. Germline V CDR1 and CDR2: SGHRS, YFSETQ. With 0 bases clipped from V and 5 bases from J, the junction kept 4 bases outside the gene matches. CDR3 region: CASSLDSGGNEQYF. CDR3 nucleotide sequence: TGCGCCAGCAGCTTGGACAGCGGGGGTAACGAGCAGTACTTC.

The CDR3 loop reads CASVEVGNQPQHF. CDR3 DNA sequence: TGTGCCAGCGTAGAGGTGGGCAATCAGCCCCAGCATTTT. The V call is TRBV28, the J call TRBJ1-5, with no clear D. CDR1 and CDR2 (germline): MDHEN, SYDVKM. V was shortened by 8 bases and J by 2 bases, with 10 bases between the two germline ends. The CDR3 contains 13 residues. Together with reference TRBV28 and TRBJ1-5, the CDR3 gives the full variable domain: DVKVTQSSRYLVKRTGEKVFLECVQDMDHENMFWYRQDPGLGLRLIYFSYDVKMKEKGDIPEGYSVSREKKERFSLILESASTNQTSMYLCASVEVGNQPQHFGDGTRLSIL.

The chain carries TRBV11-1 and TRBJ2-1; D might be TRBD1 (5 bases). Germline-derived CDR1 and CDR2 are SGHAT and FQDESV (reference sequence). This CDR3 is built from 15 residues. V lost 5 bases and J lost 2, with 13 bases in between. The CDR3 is CASSQLQVTYNEQFF. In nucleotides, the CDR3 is TGTGCCAGCAGCCAACTACAGGTCACCTACAATGAGCAGTTCTTC. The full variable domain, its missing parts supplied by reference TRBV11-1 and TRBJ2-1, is EAEVAQSPRYKITEKSQAVAFWCDPISGHATLYWYRQILGQGPELLVQFQDESVVDDSQLPKDRFSAERLKGVDSTLKIQPAELGDSAMYLCASSQLQVTYNEQFFGPGTRLTVL.

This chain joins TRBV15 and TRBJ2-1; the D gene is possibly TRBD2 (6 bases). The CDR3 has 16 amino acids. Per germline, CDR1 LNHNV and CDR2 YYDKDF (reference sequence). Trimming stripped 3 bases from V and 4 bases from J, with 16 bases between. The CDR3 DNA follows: TGTGCCACCAGCAGCCCCCCAACTAGCCGGTACAATGAGCAGTTCTTC. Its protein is CATSSPPTSRYNEQFF.

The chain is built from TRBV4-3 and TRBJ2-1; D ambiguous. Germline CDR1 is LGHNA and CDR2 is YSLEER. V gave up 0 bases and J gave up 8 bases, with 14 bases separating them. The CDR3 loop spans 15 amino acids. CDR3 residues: CASSQDINRWDEQFF. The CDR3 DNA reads TGCGCCAGCAGCCAAGATATAAACAGATGGGATGAGCAGTTCTTC.

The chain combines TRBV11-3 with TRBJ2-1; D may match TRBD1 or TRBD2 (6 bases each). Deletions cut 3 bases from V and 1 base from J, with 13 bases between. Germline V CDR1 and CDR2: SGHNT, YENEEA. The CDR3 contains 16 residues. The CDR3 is CASSLGGRASYNEQFF. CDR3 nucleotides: TGTGCCAGCAGCTTGGGGGGCCGGGCGTCCTACAATGAGCAGTTCTTC.

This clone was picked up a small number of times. The CDR3: CASSSLASSYNEQFF. The DNA of the CDR3 is TGTGCCAGCAGCTCACTAGCGTCCTCCTACAATGAGCAGTTCTTC. The rearrangement uses TRBV11-3 and TRBJ2-1; TRBD2 aligns across 7 bases. The germline V gene encodes CDR1 SGHNT and CDR2 YENEEA. The CDR3 contains 15 residues. Losses at the gene ends were 4 bases for V and 0 bases for J; bases not matched to a gene: 3.

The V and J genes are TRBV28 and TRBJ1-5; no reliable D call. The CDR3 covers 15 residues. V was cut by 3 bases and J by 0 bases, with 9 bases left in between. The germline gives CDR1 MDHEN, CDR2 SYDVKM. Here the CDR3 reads CASSFGVGSNQPQHF. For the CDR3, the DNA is TGTGCCAGCAGTTTCGGGGTGGGTAGCAATCAGCCCCAGCATTTT. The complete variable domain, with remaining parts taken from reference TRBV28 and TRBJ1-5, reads DVKVTQSSRYLVKRTGEKVFLECVQDMDHENMFWYRQDPGLGLRLIYFSYDVKMKEKGDIPEGYSVSREKKERFSLILESASTNQTSMYLCASSFGVGSNQPQHFGDGTRLSIL.

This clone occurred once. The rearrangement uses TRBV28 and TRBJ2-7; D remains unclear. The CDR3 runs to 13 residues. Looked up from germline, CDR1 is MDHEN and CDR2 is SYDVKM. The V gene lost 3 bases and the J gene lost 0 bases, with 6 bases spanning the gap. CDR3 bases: TGTGCCAGCAGTTTCCCCAGCTCCTACGAGCAGTACTTC. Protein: CASSFPSSYEQYF.

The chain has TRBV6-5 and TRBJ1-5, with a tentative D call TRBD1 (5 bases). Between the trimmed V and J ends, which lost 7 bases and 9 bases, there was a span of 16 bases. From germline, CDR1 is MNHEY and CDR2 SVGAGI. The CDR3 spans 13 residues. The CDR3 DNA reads TGTGCCAGCACCGACAGCTACCTCGGGCCCCAGCATTTT. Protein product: CASTDSYLGPQHF.

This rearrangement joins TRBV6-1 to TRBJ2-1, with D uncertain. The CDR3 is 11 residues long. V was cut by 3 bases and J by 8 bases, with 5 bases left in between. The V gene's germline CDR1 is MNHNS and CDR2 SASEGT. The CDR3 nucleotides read TGTGCCAGCAGTGACGCGTATGAGCAGTTCTTC. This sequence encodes CASSDAYEQFF.

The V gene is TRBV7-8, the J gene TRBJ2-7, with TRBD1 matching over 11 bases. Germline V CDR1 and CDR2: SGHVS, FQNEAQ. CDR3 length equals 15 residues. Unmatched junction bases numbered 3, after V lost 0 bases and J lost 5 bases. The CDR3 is CASSLAGTGGNEQYF. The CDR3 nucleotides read TGTGCCAGCAGCTTAGCCGGGACAGGGGGTAACGAGCAGTACTTC.

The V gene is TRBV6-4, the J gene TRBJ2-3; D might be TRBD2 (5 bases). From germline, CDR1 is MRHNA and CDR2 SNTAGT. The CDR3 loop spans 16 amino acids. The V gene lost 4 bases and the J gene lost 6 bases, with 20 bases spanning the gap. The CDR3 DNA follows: TGTGCCAGCAGTGCGCAGGTGGCCGGGATAGGGGATACGCAGTATTTT. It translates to CASSAQVAGIGDTQYF.

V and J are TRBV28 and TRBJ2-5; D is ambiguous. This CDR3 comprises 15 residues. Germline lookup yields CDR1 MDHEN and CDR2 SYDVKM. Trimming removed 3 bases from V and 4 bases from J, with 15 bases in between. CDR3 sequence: CASSLMSGVVETQYF. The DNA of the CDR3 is TGTGCCAGCAGTTTGATGTCCGGAGTGGTAGAGACCCAGTACTTC.